This TCR beta chain was sequenced in a study of cytomegalovirus exposure and HLA in healthy donors. Study-level findings and limits: According to the study, 180 or so TCR beta chains were cytomegalovirus-associated. In a later analysis, parvovirus B19, influenza, CMV and Epstein-Barr virus appeared linked to several top co-occurrence clusters.

For this clone: The target antigen is unknown.

V shed 0 bases and J shed 0 bases, with 11 bases lying between them. Germline-derived CDR1 and CDR2 are SQVTM and ANQGSEA. The CDR3 spans 15 residues. Both 60 Vbeta primers and 13 Jbeta primers went into the PCR. Libraries were prepared by immunoSEQ multiplex PCR; TCRdb keeps only in-frame clonotypes and omits some of them. The repertoire includes tens of thousands of clones, under 75% of them detected once, and 2% to 2.5% sits in the top ten. The clonotype was recovered from a human donor in good health. The material sequenced was PBMCs. The chain carries TRBV29-1 and TRBJ1-2; D is undetermined. CDR3 bases: TGCAGCGTTGAAGATCCCTCCTTCGCTAACTATGGCTACACCTTC. Its protein product is CSVEDPSFANYGYTF.